This T cell receptor (beta chain) was documented in a study of blood T cell repertoires in COVID-19. Looking at the study overall: Collection of acute and convalescent COVID-19 samples took place in the United States, Italy and Spain. T cells, B-cell-depleted T cells, or PBMCs provided the cDNA or gDNA that served as material.

Germline loops: CDR1 LNHNV, CDR2 YYDKDF (reference sequence). V lost 0 bases, J lost 1 base, and 17 bases lay in between. The CDR3 consists of 18 residues. Profiled with immunoSEQ multiplex PCR; TCRdb holds only in-frame clones, not every one. The sample yields 70,000 to 95,000 clones, under 90% seen once. The sequence was collected from a human donor with active COVID-19. The donor label of this sample is uncertain. Sequenced material: peripheral blood. The chain joins TRBV15 to TRBJ2-3; possibly TRBD2 for D (6 bases). The CDR3 sequence: CATSRESFTGDRTDTQYF. CDR3 nucleotides: TGTGCCACCAGCAGAGAATCCTTTACGGGGGACCGCACAGATACGCAGTATTTT.